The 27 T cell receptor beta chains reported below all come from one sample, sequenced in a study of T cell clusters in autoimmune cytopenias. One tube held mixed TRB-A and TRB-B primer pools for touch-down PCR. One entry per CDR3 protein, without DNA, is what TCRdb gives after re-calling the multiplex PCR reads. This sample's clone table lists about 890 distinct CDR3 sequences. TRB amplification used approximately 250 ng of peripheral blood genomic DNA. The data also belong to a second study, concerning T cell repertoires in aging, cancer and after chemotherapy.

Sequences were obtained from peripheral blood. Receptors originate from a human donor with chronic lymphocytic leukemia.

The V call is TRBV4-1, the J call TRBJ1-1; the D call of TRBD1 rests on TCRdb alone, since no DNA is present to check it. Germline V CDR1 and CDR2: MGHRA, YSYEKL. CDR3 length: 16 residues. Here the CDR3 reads CASSQDGGGVNTEAFF.

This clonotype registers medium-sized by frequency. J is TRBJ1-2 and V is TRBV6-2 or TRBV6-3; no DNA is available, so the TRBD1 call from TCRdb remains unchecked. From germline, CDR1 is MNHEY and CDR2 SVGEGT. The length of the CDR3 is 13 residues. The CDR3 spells CASSSGDVYGYTF.

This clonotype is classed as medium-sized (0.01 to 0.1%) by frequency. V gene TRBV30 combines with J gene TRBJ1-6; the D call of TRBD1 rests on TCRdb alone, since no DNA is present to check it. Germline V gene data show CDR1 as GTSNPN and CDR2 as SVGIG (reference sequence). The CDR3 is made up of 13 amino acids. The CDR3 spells CAWTGTGNSPLHF.

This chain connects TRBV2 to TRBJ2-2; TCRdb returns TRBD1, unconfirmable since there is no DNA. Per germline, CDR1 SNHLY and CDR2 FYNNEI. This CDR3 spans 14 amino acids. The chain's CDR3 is CASVRDTRTGELFF.

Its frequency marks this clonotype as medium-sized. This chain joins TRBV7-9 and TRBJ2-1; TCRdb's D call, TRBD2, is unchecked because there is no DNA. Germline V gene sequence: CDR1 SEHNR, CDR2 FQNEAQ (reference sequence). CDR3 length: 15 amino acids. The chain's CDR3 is CAGSSSSGSYNEQFF.

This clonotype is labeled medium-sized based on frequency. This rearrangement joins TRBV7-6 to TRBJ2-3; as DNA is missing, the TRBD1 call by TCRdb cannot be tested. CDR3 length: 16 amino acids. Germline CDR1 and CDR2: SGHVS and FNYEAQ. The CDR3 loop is CASSQGGGGLWITQYF.

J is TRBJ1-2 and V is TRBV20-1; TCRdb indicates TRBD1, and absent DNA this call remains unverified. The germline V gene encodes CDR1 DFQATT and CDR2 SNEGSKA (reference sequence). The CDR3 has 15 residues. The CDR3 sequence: CSARDQGQGLFGYTF.

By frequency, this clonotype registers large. CDR3 residues: CASKQAYNQPQHF. The rearrangement uses TRBV19 and TRBJ1-5. The CDR3 contains 13 residues. Germline V gene sequence: CDR1 LNHDA, CDR2 SQIVND (reference sequence).

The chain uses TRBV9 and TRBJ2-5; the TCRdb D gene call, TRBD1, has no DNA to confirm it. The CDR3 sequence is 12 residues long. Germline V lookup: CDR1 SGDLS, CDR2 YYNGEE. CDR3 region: CASSEGVGTQYF.

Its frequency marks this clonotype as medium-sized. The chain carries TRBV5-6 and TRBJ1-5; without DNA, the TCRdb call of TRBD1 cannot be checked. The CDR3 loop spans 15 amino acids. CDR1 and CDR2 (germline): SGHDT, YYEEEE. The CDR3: CASSLVGGWNQPQHF.

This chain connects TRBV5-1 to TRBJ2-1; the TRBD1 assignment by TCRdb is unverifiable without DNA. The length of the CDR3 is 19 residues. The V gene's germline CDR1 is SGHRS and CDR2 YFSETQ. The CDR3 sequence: CASSSATGRFVVSYNEQFF.

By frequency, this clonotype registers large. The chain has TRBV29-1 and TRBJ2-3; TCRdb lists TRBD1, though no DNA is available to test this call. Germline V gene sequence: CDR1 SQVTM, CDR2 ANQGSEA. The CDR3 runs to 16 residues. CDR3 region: CSVRPFGQISTDTQYF.

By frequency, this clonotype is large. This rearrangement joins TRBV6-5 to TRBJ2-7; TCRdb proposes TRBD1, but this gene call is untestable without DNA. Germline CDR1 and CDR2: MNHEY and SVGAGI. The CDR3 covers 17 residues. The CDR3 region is CASSYPSLGGDSYEQYF.

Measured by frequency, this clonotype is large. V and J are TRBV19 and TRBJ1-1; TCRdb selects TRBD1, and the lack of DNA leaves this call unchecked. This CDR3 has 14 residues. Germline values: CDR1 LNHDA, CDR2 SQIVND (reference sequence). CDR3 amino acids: CASSMGRTRTEAFF.

The CDR3 here is CSVEGHTGELQRARETQYF. The gene calls are TRBV29-1 and TRBJ2-5; the TCRdb D gene call, TRBD1, has no DNA to confirm it. From germline, CDR1 is SQVTM and CDR2 ANQGSEA. The CDR3 loop spans 19 amino acids.

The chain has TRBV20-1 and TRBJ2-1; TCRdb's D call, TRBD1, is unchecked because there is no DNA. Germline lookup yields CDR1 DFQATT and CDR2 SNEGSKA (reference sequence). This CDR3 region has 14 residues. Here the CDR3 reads CSALGQGYYNEQFF.

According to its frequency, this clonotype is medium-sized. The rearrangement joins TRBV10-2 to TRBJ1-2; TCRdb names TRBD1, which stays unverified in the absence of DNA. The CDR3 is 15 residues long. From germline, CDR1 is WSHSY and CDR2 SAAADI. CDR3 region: CASSEEGQGNYGYTF.

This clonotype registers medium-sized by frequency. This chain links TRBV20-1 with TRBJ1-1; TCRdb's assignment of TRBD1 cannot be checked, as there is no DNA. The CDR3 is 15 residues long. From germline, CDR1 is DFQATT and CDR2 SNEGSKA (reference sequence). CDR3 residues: CSARSRGQSNTEAFF.

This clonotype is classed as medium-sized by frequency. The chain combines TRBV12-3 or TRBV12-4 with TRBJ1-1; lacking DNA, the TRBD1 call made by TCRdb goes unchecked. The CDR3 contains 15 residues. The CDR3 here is CASSPGAGGNTEAFF.

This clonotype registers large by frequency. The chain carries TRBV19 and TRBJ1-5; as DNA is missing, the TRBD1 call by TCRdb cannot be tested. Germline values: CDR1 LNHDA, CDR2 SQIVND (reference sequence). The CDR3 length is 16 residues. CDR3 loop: CASSANWGRGNQPQHF.

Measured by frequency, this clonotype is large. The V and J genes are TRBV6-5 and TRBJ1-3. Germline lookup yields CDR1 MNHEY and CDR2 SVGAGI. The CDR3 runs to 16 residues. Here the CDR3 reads CASSYNTQPSGNTIYF.

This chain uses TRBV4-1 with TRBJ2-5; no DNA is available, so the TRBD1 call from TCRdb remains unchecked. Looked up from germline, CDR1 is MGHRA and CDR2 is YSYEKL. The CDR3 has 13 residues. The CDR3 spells CASSPAGGETQYF.

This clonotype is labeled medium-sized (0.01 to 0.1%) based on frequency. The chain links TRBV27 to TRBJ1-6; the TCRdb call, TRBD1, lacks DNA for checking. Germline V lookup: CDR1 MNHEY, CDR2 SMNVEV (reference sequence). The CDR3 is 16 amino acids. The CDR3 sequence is CASSLGTGLGDSPLHF.

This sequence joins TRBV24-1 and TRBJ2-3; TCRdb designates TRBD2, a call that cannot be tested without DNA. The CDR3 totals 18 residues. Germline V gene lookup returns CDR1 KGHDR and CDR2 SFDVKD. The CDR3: CATSASGLAWENTDTQYF.

CDR3 loop: CASSELTGKNEQYF. The chain combines TRBV2 with TRBJ2-7; the D gene TCRdb calls, TRBD1, cannot be checked with no DNA. This CDR3 contains 14 residues. Per the germline V gene, CDR1 is SNHLY and CDR2 is FYNNEI.

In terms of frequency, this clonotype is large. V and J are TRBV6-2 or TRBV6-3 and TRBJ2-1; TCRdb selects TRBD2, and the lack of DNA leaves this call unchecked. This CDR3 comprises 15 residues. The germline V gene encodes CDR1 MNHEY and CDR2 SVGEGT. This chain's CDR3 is CASSYSGGRGNEQFF.

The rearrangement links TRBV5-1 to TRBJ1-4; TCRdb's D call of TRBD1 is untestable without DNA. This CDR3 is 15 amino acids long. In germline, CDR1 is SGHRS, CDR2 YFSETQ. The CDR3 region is CASSPGVAANEKLFF.